Following are 21 T cell receptor beta chains from one sample sequenced in a study of glioma-infiltrating T cells. The iRepertoire nested amplicon-rescue multiplex PCR amplified TCR alpha and beta CDR3s from RNA. Via MiXCR, TCRdb re-called the multiplex PCR reads, giving one row per CDR3 protein. The sample holds under 150,000 distinct CDR3 sequences, under 25% seen once. The material sequenced was glioma tissue, nonneoplastic brain tissue, or PBMCs (not recorded which). The receptors come from a human donor with low-grade glioma or glioblastoma, undergoing nonglioma brain surgery, or in good health (not recorded which).

This clonotype was seen only once. DNA for the CDR3: TGTGCCAGCAGTGTTACCTCGGACAGGGTAAACTATGGCTACACCTTC. This translates into CASSVTSDRVNYGYTF. The chain employs TRBV27 and TRBJ1-2; 8 positions agree with TRBD1. The CDR3 runs 16 residues. Trimming at V came to 5 bases and at J to 2 bases, leaving 10 bases not matched to a gene. Germline CDR1 reads MNHEY; CDR2 reads SMNVEV (reference sequence).

This clonotype was seen only a few times. The chain employs TRBV20-1 and TRBJ2-1; TRBD2 matches 8 bases. Trimming cost V 1 base and J 0 bases; bases outside gene matches: 5. This CDR3 is built from 16 residues. Germline loops: CDR1 DFQATT, CDR2 SNEGSKA (reference sequence). CDR3 DNA sequence: TGCAGTGCTAGAGGTATCGGGGGGGCCTCCTACAATGAGCAGTTCTTC. Its translation: CSARGIGGASYNEQFF.

This clonotype was observed at least ten times. V and J are TRBV6-1 and TRBJ1-5; 7 bases line up with TRBD1. V dropped 5 bases and J dropped 2; count of bases not matched to a gene: 3. The CDR3 spans 14 residues. CDR1 and CDR2 from the germline V gene are MNHNS and SASEGT. CDR3 in amino acids: CASSKDRGNQPQHF. CDR3 DNA: TGTGCCAGCAGTAAAGACAGGGGCAATCAGCCCCAGCATTTT.

This clonotype was seen only a few times. Here the CDR3 reads CASSGTALSSPLHF. CDR3 in DNA: TGTGCCAGCAGCGGGACAGCCCTATCTTCACCCCTCCACTTT. The chain uses TRBV3-1 and TRBJ1-6; 7 nucleotides match TRBD1. The CDR3 extends over 14 amino acids. Trimming cost V 5 bases and J 9 bases; bases outside gene matches: 7. Germline V CDR1 and CDR2: LGHDT, YNNKEL (reference sequence).

The gene calls are TRBV7-3 and TRBJ2-1; no clear D gene. Germline V gene lookup returns CDR1 SGHTA and CDR2 FQGTGA. The CDR3 runs 15 residues. Between the trimmed V and J ends, which lost 2 bases and 6 bases, there was a span of 14 bases. The CDR3 region is CASSLGTTNANEQFF. CDR3 coding DNA: TGTGCCAGCAGCTTAGGAACTACCAACGCCAATGAGCAGTTCTTC.

This chain links TRBV29-1 with TRBJ1-4, with TRBD1 matching over 12 bases. The V segment lost 3 bases and the J segment 11 bases; nucleotides outside the gene matches: 4. Germline V gene sequence: CDR1 SQVTM, CDR2 ANQGSEA. This CDR3 spans 13 amino acids. Here the CDR3 reads CSVDWGQGAKLFF. CDR3 in DNA: TGCAGCGTTGATTGGGGACAGGGGGCGAAACTGTTTTTT.

This clonotype turned up a few times. The chain links TRBV15 to TRBJ2-6, with 8 bases aligning to TRBD1. V dropped 0 bases and J dropped 4; count of bases not matched to a gene: 8. In germline, CDR1 is LNHNV, CDR2 YYDKDF (reference sequence). This CDR3 contains 18 residues. The CDR3 here is CATSRDMQGAAGANVLTF. The CDR3 nucleotides are TGTGCCACCAGCAGAGATATGCAGGGGGCGGCCGGGGCCAACGTCCTGACTTTC.

CDR3 coding DNA: TGTGCCAGCAGTTCCAGGGAAGGGGACACTGAAGCTTTCTTT. It specifies CASSSREGDTEAFF. V usage is TRBV5-4 and J usage is TRBJ1-1; the D gene is possibly TRBD1 (5 bases). The CDR3 has 14 residues. The V end lost 5 bases, the J end lost 3 bases, and 14 bases lay between the germline ends. The germline gives CDR1 SGHNT, CDR2 YYREEE (reference sequence).

A remark on this clonotype: A much larger clone differs by one base, so this may be a read error. V usage is TRBV28 and J usage is TRBJ1-2; D gene uncertain. The CDR3 loop spans 12 amino acids. Per germline, CDR1 MDHEN and CDR2 SYDVKM. Trimming cost V 3 bases and J 9 bases, with 11 bases left between them. The CDR3 here is CASSFTERSYTF. The CDR3 region has the DNA TGTGCCAGCAGTTTTACCGAGCGGAGCTACACCTTC.

This clonotype was recorded a few times. The V call is TRBV12-3 or TRBV12-4, the J call TRBJ2-3, with 11 bases lining up with TRBD1. With 6 bases clipped from V and 0 bases from J, the junction kept 2 bases outside the gene matches. The CDR3 is 15 amino acids. The CDR3 protein is CASRRDRGSTDTQYF. In DNA, the CDR3 is TGTGCCAGCAGGCGGGACAGGGGGAGCACAGATACGCAGTATTTT.

This clonotype has only a few counts. V gene TRBV9 combines with J gene TRBJ1-1; tentatively, D is TRBD1 (5 bases). The V gene lost 0 bases and the J gene lost 0 bases, with 6 bases spanning the gap. Germline CDR1 is SGDLS and CDR2 is YYNGEE. The CDR3 spans 14 residues. For the CDR3, the DNA is TGTGCCAGCAGCGTAGGGGGGGTGAACACTGAAGCTTTCTTT. As protein: CASSVGGVNTEAFF. The full variable domain, in which reference TRBV9 and TRBJ1-1 provide the parts outside the CDR3, is DSGVTQTPKHLITATGQRVTLRCSPRSGDLSVYWYQQSLDQGLQFLIQYYNGEERAKGNILERFSAQQFPDLHSELNLSSLELGDSALYFCASSVGGVNTEAFFGQGTRLTVV.

This clonotype was observed a handful of times. The CDR3 DNA reads TGTGCCAGCAGACTACAGGGTGATGGCTACACCTTC. Translated: CASRLQGDGYTF. The chain recombines TRBV7-9 with TRBJ1-2; D perhaps matches TRBD1 (6 bases). V dropped 6 bases and J dropped 6 bases, with 11 bases sitting between them. In germline, CDR1 is SEHNR, CDR2 FQNEAQ (reference sequence). This CDR3 comprises 12 residues.

This clonotype was found a few times. The chain couples TRBV19 to TRBJ1-3, with unresolved D. The CDR3 consists of 15 residues. V shed 3 bases and J shed 0 bases, with 9 bases lying between them. Germline-derived CDR1 and CDR2 are LNHDA and SQIVND (reference sequence). The CDR3 DNA follows: TGTGCCAGTAGTATTGCCACCACCTCTGGAAACACCATATATTTT. Translation gives CASSIATTSGNTIYF.

On this clonotype itself: A junction end diverges from the germline sequence, so it may reflect a read error. The CDR3 reads CASSQGRGGGGTGTQYF. The CDR3 region has the DNA TGCGCCAGCAGCCAAGGGAGAGGGGGAGGGGGTACAGGTACGCAGTATTTT. The genes are TRBV4-1 and TRBJ2-3; a weak D match, TRBD2 (7 bases). The CDR3 is made up of 17 amino acids. Germline CDR1 reads MGHRA; CDR2 reads YSYEKL.

The rearrangement joins TRBV20-1 to TRBJ2-1; a possible D gene is TRBD2 (8 bases). The CDR3 is 16 residues long. Trimming removed 1 base from V and 4 bases from J, with 17 bases in between. CDR1 DFQATT and CDR2 SNEGSKA come from the germline V gene (reference sequence). CDR3 sequence reads: CSARAGGTDHYNEQFF. The CDR3 nucleotides are TGCAGTGCTAGAGCGGGGGGGACAGATCATTACAATGAGCAGTTCTTC.

This clonotype was found a few times. The chain combines TRBV27 with TRBJ1-1, with a possible D match to TRBD1 (6 bases). The CDR3 runs to 15 residues. V was shortened by 2 bases and J by 3 bases, with 13 bases between the two germline ends. Germline loops: CDR1 MNHEY, CDR2 SMNVEV (reference sequence). The CDR3 sequence: CASSLGQGLYTEAFF. Written as DNA, the CDR3 is TGTGCCAGCAGTTTAGGTCAGGGGTTGTACACTGAAGCTTTCTTT.

Turning to this clonotype: The junction and the germline gene differ at one end; a read error may be behind it. This chain links TRBV10-3 with TRBJ1-1; 7 bases are shared with TRBD1. The CDR3 is 15 residues long. Germline V gene data show CDR1 as ENHRY and CDR2 as SYGVKD. CDR3 DNA: TGTGCCATCAGTGACAGGACAGGTCCTCTCCCTGAAGCTCTCTTT. The encoded protein is CAISDRTGPLPEALF.

In DNA, the CDR3 is TGTGCCAGCTCACAAACTTGGCGGGGGTCTTACGAGCAGTACGTC. The encoded protein is CASSQTWRGSYEQYV. This chain links TRBV18 with TRBJ2-7; 7 bases are shared with TRBD2. V trimming: 4 bases; J trimming: 4 bases; junction bases outside the gene matches: 10. Per germline, CDR1 KGHSH and CDR2 LQKENI. There are 15 residues in the CDR3.

This chain joins TRBV7-2 and TRBJ1-2, with D tentatively TRBD1 (6 bases). CDR3 length equals 16 residues. The V and J ends lost 5 bases and 6 bases respectively, with 22 bases between them. Germline V lookup: CDR1 SGHTA, CDR2 FQGNSA. Here the CDR3 reads CASSLMGQGMINGYTF. DNA of the CDR3: TGTGCCAGCAGCCTCATGGGGCAGGGGATGATCAATGGCTACACCTTC. The full variable domain, with the rest looked up from reference TRBV7-2 and TRBJ1-2, is GAGVSQSPSNKVTEKGKDVELRCDPISGHTALYWYRQSLGQGLEFLIYFQGNSAPDKSGLPSDRFSAERTGGSVSTLTIQRTQQEDSAVYLCASSLMGQGMINGYTFGSGTRLTVV.

This chain connects TRBV12-5 to TRBJ2-1, with 15 bases aligning to TRBD2. CDR3 length equals 15 residues. Per the germline V gene, CDR1 is LGHNT and CDR2 is FRNRAP. V was pared by 5 bases and J by 7 bases, with 3 bases of the junction left unmatched. CDR3 DNA sequence: TGTGCTAGTGGTCTGGGGACTAGCGGGGGGAATGAGCAGTTCTTC. Protein sequence: CASGLGTSGGNEQFF.

The rearrangement links TRBV7-2 to TRBJ1-2; a weak D match, TRBD1 (6 bases). The germline CDR1 and CDR2 sequences are SGHTA and FQGNSA. V was cut by 0 bases and J by 2 bases, with 13 bases left in between. The CDR3 consists of 16 residues. Written as DNA, the CDR3 is TGTGCCAGCAGCTTAGCAAGTGCAGGGGCGAACTATGGCTACACCTTC. Translating gives CASSLASAGANYGYTF.